This is a list of T cell receptor beta chains from one sample in a study of cytomegalovirus exposure and HLA in healthy donors. Clones were read by immunoSEQ multiplex PCR, and TCRdb kept only the in-frame ones, dropping some. This table has under 150,000 clones, 70% to 80% appearing once. Material: PBMCs. These receptors originate from a human donor in good health. The CDR3 runs from the conserved cysteine through the conserved F or W. The D gene is left open where the match is weak. Only part of the rows carry a size: once, few, many, or a class if the clone is expanded.

>TRBD1|TRBV30|-|TRBJ2-3
TGTGCCTGGAGTGACTACAGGGGAAGCACAGATACGCAGTATTTT
CAWSDYRGSTDTQYF
>TRBD1|TRBV6-1|few|TRBJ1-3
TGTGCCAGCAGTGAATCACAGGGGAGGGGAAACACCATATATTTT
CASSESQGRGNTIYF
>-|TRBV28|-|TRBJ1-5
TGTGCCAGCAGCTCCTATGGACTCGCCGGGGGCAATCAGCCCCAGCATTTT
CASSSYGLAGGNQPQHF
>TRBD2|TRBV9|once|TRBJ2-1
TGTGCCAGCAGCGTAGCCGCAGGGGAACTAGCGGGGGTGAACTACAATGAGCAGTTCTTC
CASSVAAGELAGVNYNEQFF
>-|TRBV6-4|-|TRBJ2-3
TGTGCCAGCAGTGACTCGACCTCGGCGGCGCAGTATTTT
CASSDSTSAAQYF
>TRBD1|TRBV4-2|once|TRBJ2-2
TGTGCCAGCAGCCAAGGGGACAGAAGCACCGGGGAGCTGTTTTTT
CASSQGDRSTGELFF
>TRBD2|TRBV19|-|TRBJ2-2
TGTGCCAGTAGTTCGAGGATAGCGGGAGGGACCGGGGAGCTGTTTTTT
CASSSRIAGGTGELFF
>-|TRBV4-2|-|TRBJ1-1
TGTGCCAGCAGCGTCGGGGGTGGGGCTGAAGCTTTCTTT
CASSVGGGAEAFF
>TRBD2|TRBV7-2|-|TRBJ2-7
TGTGCCAGCAGCTTAGAGGGACTAGCATCCTACGAGCAGTACTTC
CASSLEGLASYEQYF
>TRBD1|TRBV5-1|-|TRBJ2-7
TGCGCCAGCAGCTTGGGCCGAACAACTGGGACAGCCCGTCTGGCCTACGAGCAGTACTTC
CASSLGRTTGTARLAYEQYF
>-|TRBV30|-|TRBJ1-1
TGTGCCTGGGACCCAACCACAGGGAGAAAAAACACTGAAGCTTTCTTT
CAWDPTTGRKNTEAFF
>-|TRBV5-1|-|TRBJ2-1
TGCGCCAGCAGAGACGCGACTTCCCACAATGAGCAGTTCTTC
CASRDATSHNEQFF
>-|TRBV28|-|TRBJ2-5
TGTGCCAGCAGTTTTAGTCTGTGGGAGACCCAGTACTTC
CASSFSLWETQYF
>-|TRBV27|few|TRBJ1-5
TGTGCCAGCAGTTTCGGAAACAGGGATCAGCCCCAGCATTTT
CASSFGNRDQPQHF
>TRBD2|TRBV4-2|-|TRBJ2-7
TGTGCCAGCAGCCAATTTGGGGCGGGACTAGCGGCGTACGAGCAGTACTTC
CASSQFGAGLAAYEQYF
>TRBD2|TRBV4-2|-|TRBJ2-3
TGTGCCAGCAGCCAAGGTTTAGCGGGGGGGCCGAAAGATACGCAGTATTTT
CASSQGLAGGPKDTQYF
>-|TRBV28|few|TRBJ2-5
TGTGCCAGCATCGGGGTAGGACTTCAAGAGACCCAGTACTTC
CASIGVGLQETQYF
>-|TRBV7-8|-|TRBJ2-2
TGTGCCAGCAGCTTAGCGCAGCTAGCTGCCGGGGAGCTGTTTTTT
CASSLAQLAAGELFF
>TRBD1|TRBV7-9|-|TRBJ2-1
TGTGCCAGCAGCGTGGGACAGGGTGCCGATGAGCAGTTCTTC
CASSVGQGADEQFF
>TRBD1|TRBV5-6|-|TRBJ2-5
TGTGCCAGCAGCTTGGTGGGACAGGGAGTGGAGACCCAGTACTTC
CASSLVGQGVETQYF
>TRBD2|TRBV7-9|-|TRBJ2-5
TGTGCCAGCAGTGAAGGACTAGCCGTTATGGTATCGGAGACCCAGTACTTC
CASSEGLAVMVSETQYF
>-|TRBV7-2|-|TRBJ2-5
TGTGCCACGAAACAGGGGAGCGGGCAAGAGACCCAGTACTTC
CATKQGSGQETQYF